This paragraph covers one TCR beta chain sequence. Its antigen remains unidentified. No per-base quality is available; no much larger clone lies one base away. The entry originates in a study of shared clonotypes between healthy human individuals (dated by TCRdb to the early 2020s). Context from the whole study: Three men and a couple of women, aged 18 to 49 years, made up the cohort. For each donor, CD4 naive and CD4 memory were each run on three plates, CD8 naive on two plates, and CD8 memory on one plate. To estimate repertoire size and how much clonotypes are shared between individuals, the study performed deep sequencing of blood TCR repertoires from a few healthy adults. To increase sequencing depth and limit assay-specific biases, TCR repertoire library preparation and sequencing were carried out by different laboratories using diverse techniques. Between about 0.85 and 9.5 billion PBMCs per donor were obtained by leukapheresis. The research as a whole found: Roughly 5% of naive CD4, 3.5% of naive CD8, 2.3% of memory CD4, and more than 0.35% of memory CD8 clonotypes were shared across a few donors. Higher generation probabilities were observed for clonotypes shared by all four sorted-subset donors than for non-shared clonotypes. Naive subsets generally had larger estimated clonotype richness than memory subsets did. Incomplete sequencing was indicated by rarefaction of sorted-subset datasets, despite the large sequencing depth. The genetic and exposure-history diversity represented was limited by the small number of donors. Pairwise subsampling led to the expectation that sequencing depth would affect the degree of clonotype sharing among donors. Sampling was limited to blood, and TCR repertoires in tissue likely differ from TCR repertoires in blood.

TCR CDR3 regions were amplified from genomic DNA by multiplex PCR using the deep immunoSEQ assay. Extracted genomic DNA from each cell subset was spread evenly across all wells of several immunoSEQ 96-well plates, with each plate serving as a replicate. For sorted subsets, about 200 ng genomic DNA, equal to about 30,000 T cell genomes, was loaded into each replicate PCR. Purified libraries were measured with a Qubit 3.0 fluorometer, size-checked on a Bioanalyzer 2100, and measured again with the KAPA Library Quantification kit. Every immunoSEQ 96-well plate was sequenced on a separate single-read 150-cycle Illumina NextSeq 550 flow cell. The authors processed their data as follows. Because the immunoSEQ output included only junctional sequences and no quality scores, the filtering could not be the same as the filtering used for full-length reads. To assign V/J genes and CDR3, sequences were annotated against IMGT germline references using PyIR, a Python wrapper for IgBLAST v1.9. Any read was removed if the V/J assignment was weak (E-value above 1e-6), the CDR3 was missing, or the read contained stop codons, out-of-frame junctions, or ambiguous translated residues. A V3J clonotype was defined by an identical inferred V gene, J gene, and CDR3 amino acid sequence. The percentage overlap between two repertoires was calculated by dividing the number of shared unique clonotypes by the size of the smaller repertoire. Three approaches were used to assess repertoire richness: RTK rarefaction, the Chao1 estimator, and Recon v2.1 estimates of unobserved clonotypes. Generation probabilities for all TCRbeta clonotypes obtained by the gDNA method from a handful of donors were computed using OLGA. TCRdb obtained this table from immuneACCESS and retained in-frame rearrangements with V and J assigned. These tables miss some clones; where compared with another copy, unresolved V genes account for less than half of the shortfall, and the remainder is unexplained. V and J calls plus clone size are reproduced from that table; the DNA served to infer D and trimming. The sample records under 2.5 million clones, around 92% of which are singletons. The ten largest make up around 0.4% of the sample.

The donors were healthy, HIV-negative adults who had no recently reported acute infections or vaccinations. Only Caucasian adults living in Nashville, Tennessee, USA were represented among the donors. CD4+ T cells were enriched through magnetic negative selection, after which naive cells were positively selected on CD45RA and the remaining negative fraction served as the memory subset. Blood was collected by leukapheresis, and PBMCs were isolated by Ficoll-Histopaque density gradient centrifugation and then cryopreserved in liquid nitrogen vapor phase. Purity and quantity of every magnetically sorted T cell population were checked by analytical flow cytometry. Genomic DNA was isolated from every sorted fraction and measured by UV absorbance on a Nanodrop 2000c. The clonotype was recovered from a man aged 18-30 years in good health. Some clones in this sample may be carry-over from other donors' samples. Sequencing was carried out using naive CD4+ T cells from PBMCs. The meaning of the sample's cell subset or site label: CD45RA+ positively selected.

The sequence in DNA is TGCGCCAGCAGCCAAGAGGGACGGGGATCACCCCTCCACTTT. Translated, it reads CASSQEGRGSPLHF. The V gene is TRBV4-1 and the J gene is TRBJ1-6; the D gene is perhaps TRBD1, from 5 matching bases. The CDR3 numbers 14 residues from cysteine through phenylalanine. The DNA shown is the 42-base CDR3, in frame from base 1. The junction carries 10 bases between V and J, which are trimmed by 0 bases and 10 bases respectively. The germline V gene yields MGHRA for CDR1 and YSYEKL for CDR2.